This record concerns one TCR beta chain sequence. Its antigen is unidentified. This sample stems from a study of post-analysis software for immune sequencing data. Study-wide background: There were relapsing-remitting, secondary progressive and progressive-relapsing multiple sclerosis among the disease courses included. Study-level points and caveats: Significantly decreased normalized Chao1 diversity was recorded for multiple sclerosis patients relative to controls. F measure showed strong co-clustering of same-batch samples. In patients, about five TRBV segments were more frequent than in controls, with TRBV5-6, TRBV5-1 and TRBV20-1 among them.

Trimming took off 2 bases at V and 5 bases at J, with 13 bases between the two ends. Germline V CDR1 and CDR2: SGHTA, FQGNSA. The CDR3 is 15 amino acids. Included in the TCR beta cDNA libraries were unique molecular identifiers. cDNA molecules numbering around 450,000 came from roughly 1 to 10 million T cells. TCRdb ran MiXCR on the PCR reads and lists one entry per CDR3 protein. The sample yields 750,000 to 950,000 distinct CDR3 sequences, more than 45% seen once. The TCR was taken from a girl aged 10-17 years with multiple sclerosis. The chain combines TRBV7-2 with TRBJ2-1; D uncertain. Sequenced sample: blood. The chain's CDR3 is CASSLPSKNDNEQFF. The CDR3 region has the DNA TGTGCCAGCAGCTTACCCTCCAAGAACGACAATGAGCAGTTCTTC. The full variable domain, its missing parts supplied by reference TRBV7-2 and TRBJ2-1, is GAGVSQSPSNKVTEKGKDVELRCDPISGHTALYWYRQSLGQGLEFLIYFQGNSAPDKSGLPSDRFSAERTGGSVSTLTIQRTQQEDSAVYLCASSLPSKNDNEQFFGPGTRLTVL.